Below are 19 T cell receptor beta chains sequenced from a single sample in a study of blood T cell repertoires in COVID-19. Generated by immunoSEQ multiplex PCR, the TCRdb table keeps only in-frame clones and is missing some. Among roughly 110,000 clones, 71% were seen once, and the ten largest hold about 1%. The sequencing input was peripheral blood. The receptors come from a human donor with acute or convalescent COVID-19. The donor label of this sample is uncertain.

V gene TRBV24-1 combines with J gene TRBJ2-7; D not resolved. V lost 3 bases and J 3 bases, leaving 8 bases between the germline ends. The CDR3 is made up of 13 amino acids. Germline V gene lookup returns CDR1 KGHDR and CDR2 SFDVKD. CDR3 bases: TGTGCCACCAGTGATATTTTATACTACGAGCAGTACGTC. Translated: CATSDILYYEQYV.

The chain combines TRBV7-8 with TRBJ1-5; the D gene is possibly TRBD1 (6 bases). Germline-derived CDR1 and CDR2 are SGHVS and FQNEAQ. CDR3 length: 17 amino acids. Trimming pared 5 bases from V and 3 bases from J, leaving 20 bases between. The CDR3 loop is CASSRGVLYRANQPQHF. The DNA of the CDR3 is TGTGCCAGCAGCCGTGGGGTTCTTTACAGGGCCAATCAGCCCCAGCATTTT. Together with reference TRBV7-8 and TRBJ1-5, the CDR3 gives the full variable domain: GAGVSQSPRYKVAKRGQDVALRCDPISGHVSLFWYQQALGQGPEFLTYFQNEAQLDKSGLPSDRFFAERPEGSVSTLKIQRTQQEDSAVYLCASSRGVLYRANQPQHFGDGTRLSIL.

The rearrangement links TRBV27 to TRBJ2-7; D is unclear. Trimming pared 2 bases from V and 3 bases from J, leaving 23 bases between. Germline CDR1 is MNHEY and CDR2 is SMNVEV (reference sequence). The CDR3 totals 18 residues. CDR3 sequence: CASSLEAKLPYIFYEQYV. In DNA form, the CDR3 reads TGTGCCAGCAGTTTAGAGGCAAAACTCCCTTATATTTTCTACGAGCAGTACGTC.

This rearrangement joins TRBV15 to TRBJ2-1; 8 bases fit TRBD1. CDR1 and CDR2 from the germline V gene are LNHNV and YYDKDF (reference sequence). The length of the CDR3 is 15 residues. V shed 1 base and J 9 bases; nucleotides not matched to a gene: 8. The CDR3 is CATSRGDRIAGEQFF. The CDR3 DNA reads as TGTGCCACCAGCAGAGGGGACAGGATAGCTGGTGAGCAGTTCTTC.

The genes are TRBV7-2 and TRBJ1-1; D possibly corresponds to TRBD1 (5 bases). Germline V gives CDR1 SGHTA, CDR2 FQGNSA. The CDR3 is 15 residues long. The germline V and J ends were trimmed by 3 bases and 4 bases, with 15 bases remaining between them. The CDR3 protein is CASSLGLVFGTEAFF. CDR3 in DNA: TGTGCCAGCAGCTTGGGGCTGGTTTTCGGCACTGAAGCTTTCTTT.

The chain joins TRBV6-5 to TRBJ2-6; 8 nucleotides align to TRBD2. The CDR3 runs 16 residues. The J segment lost 4 bases and the V segment lost 0 bases, leaving 2 bases of the junction unmatched. Germline V gives CDR1 MNHEY, CDR2 SVGAGI. CDR3 in amino acids: CASSYSAGGGANVLTF. CDR3 in DNA: TGTGCCAGCAGTTACTCGGCGGGAGGAGGGGCCAACGTCCTGACTTTC.

CDR3 nucleotide sequence: TGTGCCAGCAGCCATGAGGACAGGGTTGTCTACAATGAGCAGTTCTTC. Translated: CASSHEDRVVYNEQFF. V is TRBV6-6 and J is TRBJ2-1, with 8 bases that match TRBD1. CDR1 and CDR2 (germline): MNHNY, SVGAGI (reference sequence). The CDR3 is 16 residues long. Unmatched junction bases numbered 10, after V lost 6 bases and J lost 3 bases.

CDR3: CSVRQGDYGYTF. CDR3 nucleotide sequence: TGCAGCGTTCGACAGGGGGACTATGGCTACACCTTC. The chain combines TRBV29-1 with TRBJ1-2; 9 bases agree with TRBD1. Germline assignment: CDR1 SQVTM and CDR2 ANQGSEA. Trimming at V came to 5 bases and at J to 3 bases, leaving 1 base not matched to a gene. This CDR3 region has 12 residues.

Only one count was recorded for this clone. This chain uses TRBV2 with TRBJ1-5, with TRBD1 as a possible D gene (5 bases). Per the germline V gene, CDR1 is SNHLY and CDR2 is FYNNEI. The CDR3 runs 16 residues. V dropped 2 bases and J dropped 7 bases, with 18 bases sitting between them. CDR3 sequence: CASSESPPGRRQPQHF. As DNA, the CDR3 is TGTGCCAGCAGTGAATCCCCCCCAGGGAGGAGGCAGCCCCAGCATTTT.

The J gene is TRBJ2-3, the V gene TRBV4-1; D may be TRBD2 (6 bases). The V gene lost 0 bases and the J gene lost 0 bases, with 13 bases spanning the gap. This CDR3 has 17 amino acids. The germline V gene encodes CDR1 MGHRA and CDR2 YSYEKL. The CDR3 bases are TGCGCCAGCAGCCAAGATAAGGCTAGCGTTAGCACAGATACGCAGTATTTT. Translation: CASSQDKASVSTDTQYF.

V usage is TRBV7-2 and J usage is TRBJ1-2; D not certain. The length of the CDR3 is 14 residues. Trimming removed 5 bases from V and 1 base from J, with 11 bases in between. From germline, CDR1 is SGHTA and CDR2 FQGNSA. The CDR3 nucleotides read TGTGCCAGCAGCCCAGTAGCGGGTAACTATGGCTACACCTTC. Its translation: CASSPVAGNYGYTF.

This clone showed up just once. The chain is built from TRBV7-9 and TRBJ2-5; maybe TRBD1 (6 bases). The germline gives CDR1 SEHNR, CDR2 FQNEAQ (reference sequence). V was trimmed by 5 bases and J by 5 bases, leaving 15 bases between them. This CDR3 has 14 residues. This CDR3 is CASSLLQGWETQYF. In DNA form, the CDR3 reads TGTGCCAGCAGCCTATTACAGGGCTGGGAGACCCAGTACTTC.

The V gene is TRBV5-4, the J gene TRBJ1-2; D may be TRBD1 (6 bases). V lost 4 bases and J lost 4, with 11 bases in between. Germline loops: CDR1 SGHNT, CDR2 YYREEE (reference sequence). This CDR3 spans 13 amino acids. DNA of the CDR3: TGTGCCAGCAGCGTGGACAGCACCTATGGCTACACCTTC. Its translation is CASSVDSTYGYTF.

The gene calls are TRBV11-2 and TRBJ2-3, with a possible D match to TRBD2 (6 bases). This CDR3 has 13 residues. V dropped 6 bases and J dropped 4 bases, with 11 bases sitting between them. The germline gives CDR1 SGHAT, CDR2 FQNNGV. The CDR3 spells CASRRLVPDTQYF. In DNA form, the CDR3 reads TGTGCCAGCAGACGACTAGTTCCAGATACGCAGTATTTT. Complete variable domain (other parts from reference TRBV11-2 and TRBJ2-3): EAGVAQSPRYKIIEKRQSVAFWCNPISGHATLYWYQQILGQGPKLLIQFQNNGVVDDSQLPKDRFSAERLKGVDSTLKIQPAKLEDSAVYLCASRRLVPDTQYFGPGTRLTVL.

The V and J genes are TRBV5-1 and TRBJ2-1; 9 nucleotides agree with TRBD1. Trimming at V came to 7 bases and at J to 10 bases, leaving 15 bases not matched to a gene. Germline CDR1 SGHRS, CDR2 YFSETQ. The length of the CDR3 is 15 residues. CDR3 sequence (DNA): TGCGCCAGCCGTTTGAGGACAGGGGCCAACTTCGAGCAGTTCTTC. Its translation is CASRLRTGANFEQFF.

This clone was found once. V usage is TRBV6-5 and J usage is TRBJ2-3; D may be TRBD1 (6 bases). Germline V gives CDR1 MNHEY, CDR2 SVGAGI. The V end was cut by 6 bases, the J end by 3 bases, with 13 bases between. The CDR3 consists of 14 residues. CDR3 in DNA: TGTGCCAGCAGACGGTACAGGGAAACAGATACGCAGTATTTT. Residues: CASRRYRETDTQYF.

The V call is TRBV6-5, the J call TRBJ2-7; D is perhaps TRBD2 (5 bases). The ends were cut back, 10 bases at V and 3 bases at J, with 16 bases in the middle. Germline V gene lookup returns CDR1 MNHEY and CDR2 SVGAGI. This CDR3 is built from 13 residues. CDR3 sequence reads: CATGHAGGYEQYV. The CDR3 region has the DNA TGTGCCACAGGTCATGCGGGCGGCTACGAGCAGTACGTC.

The rearrangement uses TRBV28 and TRBJ1-1; D might be TRBD1 (6 bases). CDR1 is MDHEN, CDR2 SYDVKM, per germline. The CDR3 sequence is 13 residues long. The V end lost 5 bases, the J end lost 0 bases, and 7 bases lay between the germline ends. CDR3 coding DNA: TGTGCCAGCAGTAGGACAGTGAACACTGAAGCTTTCTTT. Translating gives CASSRTVNTEAFF.

V is TRBV7-2 and J is TRBJ2-7; 7 bases are shared with TRBD1. The V and J ends lost 5 bases and 0 bases, in that order; junction bases with no gene match: 7. CDR1 is SGHTA, CDR2 FQGNSA, per germline. The CDR3 runs to 15 residues. This CDR3 is CASSLGTASSYEQYF. DNA for the CDR3: TGTGCCAGCAGCCTCGGGACAGCTTCCTCCTACGAGCAGTACTTC.